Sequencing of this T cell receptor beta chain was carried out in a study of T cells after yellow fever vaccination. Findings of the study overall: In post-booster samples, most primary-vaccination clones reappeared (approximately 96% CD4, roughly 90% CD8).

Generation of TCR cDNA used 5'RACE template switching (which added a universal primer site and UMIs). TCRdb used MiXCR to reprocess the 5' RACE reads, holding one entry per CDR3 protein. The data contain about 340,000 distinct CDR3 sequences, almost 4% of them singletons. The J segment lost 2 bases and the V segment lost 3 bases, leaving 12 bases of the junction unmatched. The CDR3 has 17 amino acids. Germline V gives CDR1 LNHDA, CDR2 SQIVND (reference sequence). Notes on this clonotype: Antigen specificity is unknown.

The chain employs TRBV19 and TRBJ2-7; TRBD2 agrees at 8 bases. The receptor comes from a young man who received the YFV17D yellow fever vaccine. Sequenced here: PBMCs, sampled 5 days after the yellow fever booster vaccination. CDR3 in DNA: TGTGCCAGTAGTATTCTTAAGGGAGCGGGGGTCGCCTACGAGCAGTACTTC. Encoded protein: CASSILKGAGVAYEQYF.